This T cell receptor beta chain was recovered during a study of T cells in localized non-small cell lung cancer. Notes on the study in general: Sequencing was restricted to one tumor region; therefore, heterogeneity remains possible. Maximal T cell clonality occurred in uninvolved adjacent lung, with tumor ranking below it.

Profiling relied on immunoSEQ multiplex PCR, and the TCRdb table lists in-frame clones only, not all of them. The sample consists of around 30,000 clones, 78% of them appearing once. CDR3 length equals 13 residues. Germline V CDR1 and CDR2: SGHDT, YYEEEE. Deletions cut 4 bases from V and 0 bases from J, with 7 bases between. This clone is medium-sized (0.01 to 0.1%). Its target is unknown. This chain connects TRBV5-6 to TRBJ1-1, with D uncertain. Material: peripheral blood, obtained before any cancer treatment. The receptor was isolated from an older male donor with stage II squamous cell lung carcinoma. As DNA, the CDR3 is TGTGCCAGCAGCCCAGACGTGAACACTGAAGCTTTCTTT. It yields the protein CASSPDVNTEAFF.